The rows below give T cell receptor beta chains drawn from one sample of a study of T-cell memory formation after mild COVID-19. One entry per CDR3 protein results from TCRdb running MiXCR on the 5' RACE reads. Of approximately 300,000 distinct CDR3 sequences in the sample, 15% were seen once. Sequencing was performed on PBMCs or a T cell subset sorted from them (not recorded which). The receptors originated from a man younger than 30 who had mild COVID-19 (a few samples of this study predate the infection). Cell type and time point are not known. The conserved cysteine and the conserved F or W are not part of the CDR3 here. The order of the fields is V gene, D gene, J gene, CDR3 protein. A D gene is named only where the DNA matches it firmly.

V gene: TRBV27; D gene: -; J gene: TRBJ2-1; CDR3 protein: ASRWTSYNEQF
V gene: TRBV6-2/TRBV6-3; D gene: -; J gene: TRBJ1-1; CDR3 protein: ASSSLGQVNTEAF
V gene: TRBV5-6; D gene: -; J gene: TRBJ2-7; CDR3 protein: ASSTGAYEQY
V gene: TRBV19; D gene: -; J gene: TRBJ2-3; CDR3 protein: ASSPWDGDTQY
V gene: TRBV12-3/TRBV12-4; D gene: -; J gene: TRBJ2-7; CDR3 protein: ASRVGPYREQY
V gene: TRBV6-5; D gene: -; J gene: TRBJ1-3; CDR3 protein: ASSLGAANTIY
V gene: TRBV5-1; D gene: -; J gene: TRBJ2-3; CDR3 protein: ASSPRAEGTQY
V gene: TRBV30; D gene: -; J gene: TRBJ1-5; CDR3 protein: AWSVREDQPQH
V gene: TRBV5-1; D gene: -; J gene: TRBJ1-2; CDR3 protein: ASSLWTENYGYT
V gene: TRBV7-2; D gene: -; J gene: TRBJ2-5; CDR3 protein: ASSFGSGGAGTQY
V gene: TRBV28; D gene: -; J gene: TRBJ2-2; CDR3 protein: ASSLGPRPTGELF
V gene: TRBV6-5; D gene: -; J gene: TRBJ2-1; CDR3 protein: AIPWGRVTYNEQF
V gene: TRBV25-1; D gene: TRBD2; J gene: TRBJ2-1; CDR3 protein: ASSGLAGAPSSYNEQF
V gene: TRBV4-3; D gene: -; J gene: TRBJ2-1; CDR3 protein: ASSQGHKTGFYNEQF
V gene: TRBV5-1; D gene: -; J gene: TRBJ1-2; CDR3 protein: ASSLEGRSYGYT
V gene: TRBV4-1; D gene: TRBD1; J gene: TRBJ2-5; CDR3 protein: ASSQGGRAGGETQY
V gene: TRBV29-1; D gene: -; J gene: TRBJ2-5; CDR3 protein: SVAIQGGVQETQY
V gene: TRBV7-3; D gene: -; J gene: TRBJ1-2; CDR3 protein: ASSLEASNYGYT
V gene: TRBV20-1; D gene: -; J gene: TRBJ1-3; CDR3 protein: SAPVGKVGNTIY
V gene: TRBV4-2; D gene: -; J gene: TRBJ1-6; CDR3 protein: ASSERGGSYNSPLH
V gene: TRBV7-2; D gene: -; J gene: TRBJ1-2; CDR3 protein: ASSPALTANYGYT
V gene: TRBV4-3; D gene: TRBD2; J gene: TRBJ2-1; CDR3 protein: ASSQDSAGGLYNEQF
V gene: TRBV7-9; D gene: TRBD1; J gene: TRBJ1-1; CDR3 protein: ASSPRRQGNTEAF
V gene: TRBV29-1; D gene: TRBD1; J gene: TRBJ2-3; CDR3 protein: SVDRGTDTQY
V gene: TRBV4-1; D gene: -; J gene: TRBJ2-7; CDR3 protein: ASSPLRDGSYEQY
V gene: TRBV5-1; D gene: -; J gene: TRBJ1-2; CDR3 protein: ASPSPGQDFYGYT
V gene: TRBV7-3; D gene: -; J gene: TRBJ2-1; CDR3 protein: ASSSGPSTSSYNEQF
V gene: TRBV11-2; D gene: -; J gene: TRBJ1-2; CDR3 protein: ASSPSETFSYT
V gene: TRBV6-2/TRBV6-3; D gene: -; J gene: TRBJ2-3; CDR3 protein: ASSRDASFADTQY
V gene: TRBV19; D gene: TRBD1; J gene: TRBJ1-2; CDR3 protein: ASSVTGSPPGYT
V gene: TRBV7-9; D gene: -; J gene: TRBJ2-4; CDR3 protein: ASSPREAKNIQY
V gene: TRBV4-1; D gene: -; J gene: TRBJ2-5; CDR3 protein: ASSQEAQLGTQY
V gene: TRBV10-3; D gene: -; J gene: TRBJ1-3; CDR3 protein: AIMRDTTGNTIY
V gene: TRBV5-1; D gene: TRBD1; J gene: TRBJ2-2; CDR3 protein: ASSWTGDTGELF
V gene: TRBV7-9; D gene: -; J gene: TRBJ2-7; CDR3 protein: ASSPLREQY
V gene: TRBV7-9; D gene: -; J gene: TRBJ2-1; CDR3 protein: ASSFGVGARNEQF
V gene: TRBV9; D gene: -; J gene: TRBJ2-3; CDR3 protein: ASSEGGADTQY
V gene: TRBV5-5; D gene: -; J gene: TRBJ2-5; CDR3 protein: ASSWWETQY
V gene: TRBV27; D gene: -; J gene: TRBJ2-7; CDR3 protein: ASSDGDTSYEQY
V gene: TRBV11-2; D gene: -; J gene: TRBJ2-5; CDR3 protein: ASSLFQEETQY
V gene: TRBV29-1; D gene: -; J gene: TRBJ2-7; CDR3 protein: SVGLGTKFYEQY
V gene: TRBV29-1; D gene: -; J gene: TRBJ1-1; CDR3 protein: SVPTGLPMNTEAF
V gene: TRBV4-3; D gene: TRBD2; J gene: TRBJ2-3; CDR3 protein: ASSQKTSGATDTQY
V gene: TRBV5-1; D gene: -; J gene: TRBJ2-5; CDR3 protein: ASSLEGAPQETQY
V gene: TRBV15; D gene: -; J gene: TRBJ1-1; CDR3 protein: ATSRDRPGNTEAF
V gene: TRBV20-1; D gene: -; J gene: TRBJ1-5; CDR3 protein: SARTALNQPQH